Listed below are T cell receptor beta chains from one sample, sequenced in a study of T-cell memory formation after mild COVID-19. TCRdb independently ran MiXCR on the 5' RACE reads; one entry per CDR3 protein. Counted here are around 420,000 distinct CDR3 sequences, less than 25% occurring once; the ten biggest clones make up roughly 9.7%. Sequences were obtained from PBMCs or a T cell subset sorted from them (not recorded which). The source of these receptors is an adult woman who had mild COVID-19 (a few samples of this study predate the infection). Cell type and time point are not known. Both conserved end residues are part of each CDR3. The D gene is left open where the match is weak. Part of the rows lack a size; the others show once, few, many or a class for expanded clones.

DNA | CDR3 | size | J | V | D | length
TGTGCCAGCACCTTGGACAGGGAGACAGATACGCAGTATTTT | CASTLDRETDTQYF | many | TRBJ2-3 | TRBV12-3/TRBV12-4 | TRBD1 | 14
TGTGCCAGCAGTTTACCAGGGAGGGTTGACACTGAAGCTTTCTTT | CASSLPGRVDTEAFF | NA | TRBJ1-1 | TRBV12-3/TRBV12-4 | NA | 15
TGTGCCAGCAGCGCGTACAATAGTGCAAACGAGCAGTACTTC | CASSAYNSANEQYF | NA | TRBJ2-7 | TRBV9 | NA | 14
TGTGCCAGCAGTGGTACAAGGGGCGACCCCTACGAGCAGTACTTC | CASSGTRGDPYEQYF | NA | TRBJ2-7 | TRBV2 | NA | 15
TGTGCCAGCAGCCGAAGAGCGGAATCCTACGAGCAGTACTTC | CASSRRAESYEQYF | NA | TRBJ2-7 | TRBV7-6 | NA | 14
TGCAGTGCTGCTATACCGGGACCGCTACGAAGGGCAGATACGCAGTATTTT | CSAAIPGPLRRADTQYF | few | TRBJ2-3 | TRBV20-1 | NA | 17
TGTGCCAGCAGCTTAGGGACTAGCGGGAGGGCCGCAGATACGCAGTATTTT | CASSLGTSGRAADTQYF | NA | TRBJ2-3 | TRBV7-3 | TRBD2 | 17
TGTGCCAGCAGTTTAGTGGGATTAGCTAACTATGGCTACACCTTC | CASSLVGLANYGYTF | NA | TRBJ1-2 | TRBV28 | NA | 15
TGCGCCAGCAGCAGGGAGCAAGACTACGAGCAGTACTTC | CASSREQDYEQYF | NA | TRBJ2-7 | TRBV5-1 | NA | 13
TGCAGTGCTAGATGGGAGCTCCCCAATGAGCAGTTCTTC | CSARWELPNEQFF | few | TRBJ2-1 | TRBV20-1 | NA | 13
TGTGCCAGCAGTTCAAGCCACATGGGTTCGGATACGCAGTATTTT | CASSSSHMGSDTQYF | NA | TRBJ2-3 | TRBV12-3/TRBV12-4 | NA | 15
TGCAGTGCTTGGGGGGACCGAGCTAACTATGGCTACACCTTC | CSAWGDRANYGYTF | few | TRBJ1-2 | TRBV20-1 | NA | 14
TGTGCCAGCAGCTTGGTCCGGGGTCAGACTGAAGCTTTCTTT | CASSLVRGQTEAFF | few | TRBJ1-1 | TRBV5-5 | NA | 14
TGTGCCAGCAGTGCACAACAGGGCCTCTCTGGAAACACCATATATTTT | CASSAQQGLSGNTIYF | few | TRBJ1-3 | TRBV12-3/TRBV12-4 | NA | 16
TGTGCGGGCGGGGGGACAGATACGCAGTATTTT | CAGGGTDTQYF | few | TRBJ2-3 | TRBV7-9 | TRBD2 | 11
TGTGCCAGCAGCAAAGGCCCTAGCGGGAGCCCCTACGAGCAGTACTTC | CASSKGPSGSPYEQYF | NA | TRBJ2-7 | TRBV21-1 | NA | 16
TGCAGTGCTAGGGACCACCGCGATGAGACCCAGTACTTC | CSARDHRDETQYF | NA | TRBJ2-5 | TRBV20-1 | NA | 13
TGTGCCACCAGTGATTCCGCGGGAGTGCGGACCGGGGAGCTGTTTTTT | CATSDSAGVRTGELFF | NA | TRBJ2-2 | TRBV24-1 | TRBD2 | 16
TGTGCCAGCAGCTCGTCGGACACCTACGAGCAGTACTTC | CASSSSDTYEQYF | NA | TRBJ2-7 | TRBV6-2/TRBV6-3 | NA | 13
TGTGCCAGCAATCAAATGGGGATTCACGTCGGCGAGCTGTTTTTT | CASNQMGIHVGELFF | NA | TRBJ2-2 | TRBV7-2 | NA | 15
TGTGCTAGCAGCCTTGACACCCAAGAGACCCAGTACTTC | CASSLDTQETQYF | NA | TRBJ2-5 | TRBV7-7 | NA | 13
TGTGCCAGCAGTGACCCTGACAGGGTGCAGCCCCAGCATTTT | CASSDPDRVQPQHF | few | TRBJ1-5 | TRBV2 | TRBD1 | 14
TGTGCCAGCAGCGCTGACCCGAATCAGCCCCAGCATTTT | CASSADPNQPQHF | NA | TRBJ1-5 | TRBV9 | NA | 13
TGTGCCAGCAGCTTGGGAGGGGGCTACTCTGGGGCCAACGTCCTGACTTTC | CASSLGGGYSGANVLTF | few | TRBJ2-6 | TRBV5-5 | TRBD1 | 17
TGTGCCAGCAGGAGGGTACAGGGTGAGACCCAGTACTTC | CASRRVQGETQYF | few | TRBJ2-5 | TRBV6-5 | NA | 13
TGTGCCAGCAGCCAAGGCGAGGTTAGGTTGGTGGCAGAGCAGTTCTTC | CASSQGEVRLVAEQFF | NA | TRBJ2-1 | TRBV3-1 | NA | 16
TGTGCCAGCAGCTGGACTGATATAAATGAGCAGTTCTTC | CASSWTDINEQFF | few | TRBJ2-1 | TRBV12-3/TRBV12-4 | NA | 13
TGTGCCAGCAGGGCGTCGGGCCTAAACTACGAGCAGTACTTC | CASRASGLNYEQYF | once | TRBJ2-7 | TRBV7-9 | NA | 14
TGTGCCAGCAGCGTAGCTACTGGACAGGGGGCGACCGAAAAACTGTTTTTT | CASSVATGQGATEKLFF | few | TRBJ1-4 | TRBV9 | TRBD1 | 17
TGTGCCTGGAGTTCCTCGTATTTTATGAACACTGAAGCTTTCTTT | CAWSSSYFMNTEAFF | NA | TRBJ1-1 | TRBV30 | NA | 15
TGTGCCAGCAGTCAGACATGGATGGGGGGCTACACCTTC | CASSQTWMGGYTF | NA | TRBJ1-2 | TRBV6-5 | NA | 13
TGCGCCAGCAGCCCTCACAGGGGTACCCGCACAGATACGCAGTATTTT | CASSPHRGTRTDTQYF | NA | TRBJ2-3 | TRBV4-1 | TRBD1 | 16
TGTGCCAGCAGCCCCCGGGGAGGTTCTAACACCGGGGAGCTGTTTTTT | CASSPRGGSNTGELFF | NA | TRBJ2-2 | TRBV9 | NA | 16
TGTGGGTCGACCATCGGGGTAGGCGGCTACACCTTC | CGSTIGVGGYTF | few | TRBJ1-2 | TRBV12-3/TRBV12-4 | NA | 12
TGTGCCAGCAGCTTGTGGTTTAGCGGGGGCTCCTACGAGCAGTACTTC | CASSLWFSGGSYEQYF | NA | TRBJ2-7 | TRBV5-5 | TRBD2 | 16
TGTGCCAGCAGTGAAGTCGGTACCCTCGCGACGGAGACCCAGTACTTC | CASSEVGTLATETQYF | NA | TRBJ2-5 | TRBV6-1 | NA | 16
TGTGCCAGCAGCCTCCGAAGGACTAGTGAGCAGTTCTTC | CASSLRRTSEQFF | NA | TRBJ2-1 | TRBV7-3 | TRBD2 | 13
TGTGCCAGCAGTCCTCAGGACATACCCGTGAACACTGAAGCTTTCTTT | CASSPQDIPVNTEAFF | NA | TRBJ1-1 | TRBV5-4 | NA | 16
TGTGCCTGGTCCGAAGGGGGGCTCACTGAAGCTTTCTTT | CAWSEGGLTEAFF | NA | TRBJ1-1 | TRBV30 | NA | 13
TGTGCCAGTAGTATTTACCATAACATTCAGTACTTC | CASSIYHNIQYF | NA | TRBJ2-4 | TRBV19 | NA | 12
TGTGCCAGCAGCTTAGCGCCCGCCAACCCCTTCGAGCAGTACTTC | CASSLAPANPFEQYF | NA | TRBJ2-7 | TRBV7-2 | NA | 15
TGCGCCAGCAGGCCCGGGACTAGATCCATTGGCGGCATTCAGTACTTC | CASRPGTRSIGGIQYF | NA | TRBJ2-4 | TRBV5-1 | TRBD2 | 16
TGTGCCTGGAGCCAAGGGCCAGGGTACGCGAACACCATATATTTT | CAWSQGPGYANTIYF | NA | TRBJ1-3 | TRBV30 | NA | 15
TGTGCCACCAGTGACCGGGGGACTACTGAAGCTTTCTTT | CATSDRGTTEAFF | few | TRBJ1-1 | TRBV24-1 | NA | 13
TGTGCCAGCAGCGCCAGGACAGCCTACGAGCAGTACTTC | CASSARTAYEQYF | NA | TRBJ2-7 | TRBV7-8 | NA | 13
TGTGCCAGCAGCTTAGATCAGGGAATGGGGGGCTACACCTTC | CASSLDQGMGGYTF | NA | TRBJ1-2 | TRBV11-2 | NA | 14
TGTGCCAGCAGCCCAATGGGGAAGGAAAAACTGTTTTTT | CASSPMGKEKLFF | NA | TRBJ1-4 | TRBV7-9 | NA | 13
TGTGCCAGCAGCCGTTACGGGGAGCAGTACTTC | CASSRYGEQYF | NA | TRBJ2-7 | TRBV28 | NA | 11
TGTGCCAGCAGCTTAGCGGTACTAGCGGGGAACACCGGGGAGCTGTTTTTT | CASSLAVLAGNTGELFF | many | TRBJ2-2 | TRBV7-8 | TRBD2 | 17
TGTGCCAGCAGCTTGGACTCCAACACCGGGGAGCTGTTTTTT | CASSLDSNTGELFF | NA | TRBJ2-2 | TRBV5-5 | NA | 14
TGTGCCAGCAGTTTGGGGACAGGGGTCCACGAGCAGTACTTC | CASSLGTGVHEQYF | few | TRBJ2-7 | TRBV12-3/TRBV12-4 | TRBD1 | 14
TGTGCCAGCAGCGTAGGAGGCGGTGCAACTAATGAAAAACTGTTTTTT | CASSVGGGATNEKLFF | few | TRBJ1-4 | TRBV9 | NA | 16
TGCGCCAGCAGCTTGGCCCCCGGGACAGCTTTCTTC | CASSLAPGTAFF | many | TRBJ2-1 | TRBV5-1 | TRBD1 | 12
TGTGCCAGTAGTATTGGGGGGATGAATCAGCCCCAGCATTTT | CASSIGGMNQPQHF | NA | TRBJ1-5 | TRBV19 | NA | 14
TGTGCCAGCTCACCAGGGCAAGAGCAGTACTTC | CASSPGQEQYF | few | TRBJ2-7 | TRBV18 | NA | 11
TGCAGTGCTAGGTTTATGGGCACTGAAGCTTTCTTT | CSARFMGTEAFF | NA | TRBJ1-1 | TRBV20-1 | NA | 12
TGTGCCAGCAGTTCTAGACAGGGGATCTTCTACGAGCAGTACTTC | CASSSRQGIFYEQYF | few | TRBJ2-7 | TRBV27 | TRBD1 | 15
TGCAGTGCTAGCCGGACAGGCGGGGGGCGAGAGACCCAGTACTTC | CSASRTGGGRETQYF | NA | TRBJ2-5 | TRBV20-1 | NA | 15
TGCGCCAGCAGCTCCGCCGCGATTAATGAAAAACTGTTTTTT | CASSSAAINEKLFF | few | TRBJ1-4 | TRBV5-1 | NA | 14
TGTGCCAGCAGCTCCACCAGGACGGATACGCAGTATTTT | CASSSTRTDTQYF | few | TRBJ2-3 | TRBV6-6 | NA | 13